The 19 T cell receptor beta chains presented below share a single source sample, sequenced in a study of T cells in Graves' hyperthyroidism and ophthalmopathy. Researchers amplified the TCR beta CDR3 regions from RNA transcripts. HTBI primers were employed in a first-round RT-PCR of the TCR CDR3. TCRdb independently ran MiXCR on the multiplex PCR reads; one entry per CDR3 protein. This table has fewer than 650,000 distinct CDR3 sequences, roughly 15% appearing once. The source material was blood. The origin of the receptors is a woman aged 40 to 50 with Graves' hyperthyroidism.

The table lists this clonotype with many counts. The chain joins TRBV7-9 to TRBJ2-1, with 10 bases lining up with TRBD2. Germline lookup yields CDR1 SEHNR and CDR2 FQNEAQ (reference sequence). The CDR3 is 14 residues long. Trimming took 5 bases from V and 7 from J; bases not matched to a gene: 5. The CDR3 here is CASSRLTSGNEQFF. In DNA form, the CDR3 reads TGTGCCAGCAGCCGCCTGACTAGCGGGAATGAGCAGTTCTTC.

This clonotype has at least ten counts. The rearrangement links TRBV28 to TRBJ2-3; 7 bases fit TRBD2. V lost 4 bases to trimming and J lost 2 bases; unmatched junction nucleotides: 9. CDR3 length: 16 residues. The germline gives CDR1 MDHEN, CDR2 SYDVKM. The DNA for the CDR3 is TGTGCCAGCAGTTCACGGGGAGCGGGATACACAGATACGCAGTATTTT. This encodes CASSSRGAGYTDTQYF.

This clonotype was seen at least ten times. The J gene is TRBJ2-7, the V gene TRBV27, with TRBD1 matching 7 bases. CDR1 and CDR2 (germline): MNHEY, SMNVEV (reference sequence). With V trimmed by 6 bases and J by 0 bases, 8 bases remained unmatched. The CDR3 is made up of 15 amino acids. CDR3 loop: CASRPRDSSSYEQYF. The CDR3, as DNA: TGTGCCAGCAGACCCCGGGACAGTTCCTCCTACGAGCAGTACTTC.

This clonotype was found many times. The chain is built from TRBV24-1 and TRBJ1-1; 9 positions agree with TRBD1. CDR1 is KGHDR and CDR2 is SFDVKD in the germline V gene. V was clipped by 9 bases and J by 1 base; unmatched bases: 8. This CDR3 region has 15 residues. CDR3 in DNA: TGTGCCACCTTAACAGGGGGCGCCGAGAACACTGAAGCTTTCTTT. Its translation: CATLTGGAENTEAFF.

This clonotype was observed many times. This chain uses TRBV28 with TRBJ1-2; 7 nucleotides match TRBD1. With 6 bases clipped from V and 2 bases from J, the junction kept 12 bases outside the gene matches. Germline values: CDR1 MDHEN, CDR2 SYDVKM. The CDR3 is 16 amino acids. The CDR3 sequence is CASSLPPGQNNYGYTF. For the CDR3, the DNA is TGTGCCAGCAGCCTTCCACCGGGACAGAACAACTATGGCTACACCTTC.

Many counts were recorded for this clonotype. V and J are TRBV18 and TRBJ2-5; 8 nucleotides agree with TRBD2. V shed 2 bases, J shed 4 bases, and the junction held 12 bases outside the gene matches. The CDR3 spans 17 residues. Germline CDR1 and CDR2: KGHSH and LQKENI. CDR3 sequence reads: CASSPNSGELAGETQYF. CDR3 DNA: TGTGCCAGCTCACCAAATAGCGGGGAGCTTGCGGGAGAGACCCAGTACTTC.

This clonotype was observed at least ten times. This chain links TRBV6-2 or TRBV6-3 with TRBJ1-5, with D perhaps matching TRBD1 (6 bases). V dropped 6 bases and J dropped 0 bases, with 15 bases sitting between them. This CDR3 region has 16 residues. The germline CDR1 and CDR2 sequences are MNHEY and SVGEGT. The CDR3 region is CASSPSTGSSNQPQHF. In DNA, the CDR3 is TGTGCCAGCAGCCCCTCAACAGGGAGTAGCAATCAGCCCCAGCATTTT.

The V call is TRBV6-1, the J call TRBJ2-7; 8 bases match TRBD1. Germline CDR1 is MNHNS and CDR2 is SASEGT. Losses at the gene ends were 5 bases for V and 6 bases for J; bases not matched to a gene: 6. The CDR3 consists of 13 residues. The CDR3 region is CASSQYTGGEQYF. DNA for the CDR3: TGTGCCAGCAGTCAATATACAGGGGGCGAGCAGTACTTC.

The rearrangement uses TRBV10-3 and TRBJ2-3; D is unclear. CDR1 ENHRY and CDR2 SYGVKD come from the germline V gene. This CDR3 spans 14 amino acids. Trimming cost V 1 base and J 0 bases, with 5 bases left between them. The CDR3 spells CAISEFGSTDTQYF. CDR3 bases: TGTGCCATCAGTGAGTTTGGCAGCACAGATACGCAGTATTTT.

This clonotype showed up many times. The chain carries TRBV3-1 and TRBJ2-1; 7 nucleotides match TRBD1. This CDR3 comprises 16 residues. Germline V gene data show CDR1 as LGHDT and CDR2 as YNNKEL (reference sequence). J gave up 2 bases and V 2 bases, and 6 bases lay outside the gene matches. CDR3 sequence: CASSQQRQGPYNEQFF. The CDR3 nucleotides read TGTGCCAGCAGCCAACAAAGACAGGGCCCCTACAATGAGCAGTTCTTC.

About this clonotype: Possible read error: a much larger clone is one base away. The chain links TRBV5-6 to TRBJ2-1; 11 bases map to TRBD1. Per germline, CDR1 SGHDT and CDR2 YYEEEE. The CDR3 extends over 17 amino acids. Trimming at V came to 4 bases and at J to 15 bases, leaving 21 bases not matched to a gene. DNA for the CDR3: TGTGCCAGCAGCCCCTACCGGGGGGGACAGGGGGTCAATAGGCGGTTCTTC. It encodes CASSPYRGGQGVNRRFF.

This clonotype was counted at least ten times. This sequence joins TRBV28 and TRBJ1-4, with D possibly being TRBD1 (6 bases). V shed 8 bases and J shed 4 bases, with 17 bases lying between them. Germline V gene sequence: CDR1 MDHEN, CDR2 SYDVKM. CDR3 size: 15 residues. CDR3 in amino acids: CASVGAGAFNEKLFF. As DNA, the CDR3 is TGTGCCAGCGTTGGCGCAGGGGCGTTTAATGAAAAACTGTTTTTT.

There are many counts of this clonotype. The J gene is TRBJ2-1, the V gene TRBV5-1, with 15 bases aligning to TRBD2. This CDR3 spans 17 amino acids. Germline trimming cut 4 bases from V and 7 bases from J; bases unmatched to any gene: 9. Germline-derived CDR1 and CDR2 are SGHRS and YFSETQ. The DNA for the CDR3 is TGCGCCAGCAGCCCGGAGGGGACTAGCGGGAGGAGTAATGAGCAGTTCTTC. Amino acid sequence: CASSPEGTSGRSNEQFF.

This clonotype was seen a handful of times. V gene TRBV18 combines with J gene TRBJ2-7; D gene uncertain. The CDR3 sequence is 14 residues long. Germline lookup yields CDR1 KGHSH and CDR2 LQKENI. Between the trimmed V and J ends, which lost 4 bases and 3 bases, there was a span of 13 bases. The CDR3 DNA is TGTGCCAGCTCACGAGGTAGACTTCTCTACGAGCAGTACTTC. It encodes CASSRGRLLYEQYF.

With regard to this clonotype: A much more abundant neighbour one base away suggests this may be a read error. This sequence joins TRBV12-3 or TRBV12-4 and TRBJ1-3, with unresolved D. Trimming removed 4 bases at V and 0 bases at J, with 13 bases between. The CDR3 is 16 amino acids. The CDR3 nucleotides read TGTGCCAGCAGTTACTCCAAGCCATACTCTGGAAACACCATATATTTT. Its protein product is CASSYSKPYSGNTIYF.

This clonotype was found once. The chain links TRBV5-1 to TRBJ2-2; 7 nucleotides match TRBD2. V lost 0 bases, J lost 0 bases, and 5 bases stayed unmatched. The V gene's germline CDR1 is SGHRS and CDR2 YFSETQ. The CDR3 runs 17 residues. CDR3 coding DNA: TGCGCCAGCAGCTTGGCCCAGCTAGCGGCGAACACCGGGGAGCTGTTTTTT. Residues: CASSLAQLAANTGELFF.

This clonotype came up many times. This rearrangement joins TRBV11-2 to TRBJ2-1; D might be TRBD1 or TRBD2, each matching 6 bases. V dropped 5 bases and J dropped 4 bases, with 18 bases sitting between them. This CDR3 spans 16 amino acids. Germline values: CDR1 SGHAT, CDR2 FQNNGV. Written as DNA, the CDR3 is TGTGCCAGCAGCCGAGGGGGACGGAGCGGGTACAATGAGCAGTTCTTC. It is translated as CASSRGGRSGYNEQFF.

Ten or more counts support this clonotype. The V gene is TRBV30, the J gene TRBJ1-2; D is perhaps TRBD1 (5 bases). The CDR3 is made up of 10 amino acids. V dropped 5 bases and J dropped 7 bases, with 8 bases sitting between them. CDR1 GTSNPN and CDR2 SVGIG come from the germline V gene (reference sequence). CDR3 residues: CAWGTAGYTF. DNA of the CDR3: TGTGCCTGGGGGACCGCTGGCTACACCTTC. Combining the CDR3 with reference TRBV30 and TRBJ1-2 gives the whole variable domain SQTIHQWPATLVQPVGSPLSLECTVEGTSNPNLYWYRQAAGRGLQLLFYSVGIGQISSEVPQNLSASRPQDRQFILSSKKLLLSDSGFYLCAWGTAGYTFGSGTRLTVV.

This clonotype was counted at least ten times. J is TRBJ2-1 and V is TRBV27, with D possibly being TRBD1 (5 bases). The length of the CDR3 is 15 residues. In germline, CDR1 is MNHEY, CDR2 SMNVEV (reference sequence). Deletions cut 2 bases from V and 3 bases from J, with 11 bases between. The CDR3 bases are TGTGCCAGCAGTTTAAGCCAGGGCCTCTACAATGAGCAGTTCTTC. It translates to CASSLSQGLYNEQFF.